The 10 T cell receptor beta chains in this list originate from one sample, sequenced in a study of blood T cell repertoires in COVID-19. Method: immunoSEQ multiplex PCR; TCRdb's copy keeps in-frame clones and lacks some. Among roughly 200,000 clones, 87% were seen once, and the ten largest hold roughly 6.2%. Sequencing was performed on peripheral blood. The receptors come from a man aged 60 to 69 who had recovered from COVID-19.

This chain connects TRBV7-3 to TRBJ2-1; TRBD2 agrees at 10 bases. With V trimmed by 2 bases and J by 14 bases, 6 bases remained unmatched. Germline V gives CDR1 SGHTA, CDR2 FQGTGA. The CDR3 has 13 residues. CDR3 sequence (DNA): TGTGCCAGCAGCTTAGGGAGCGGGAGGGCTAAGTTCTTC. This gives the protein CASSLGSGRAKFF.

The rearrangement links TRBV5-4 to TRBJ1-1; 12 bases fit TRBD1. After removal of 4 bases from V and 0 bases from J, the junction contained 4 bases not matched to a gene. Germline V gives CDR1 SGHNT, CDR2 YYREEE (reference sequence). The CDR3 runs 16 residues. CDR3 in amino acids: CASSGDRGLVNTEAFF. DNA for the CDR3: TGTGCCAGCAGCGGGGACAGGGGGCTAGTGAACACTGAAGCTTTCTTT.

The CDR3 DNA reads as TGTGCCAGTAGTTCGACAGAACTTCAAGAGACCCAGTACTTC. Protein sequence: CASSSTELQETQYF. The V call is TRBV19, the J call TRBJ2-5, with D maybe TRBD1 (5 bases). The V end lost 5 bases, the J end lost 2 bases, and 12 bases lay between the germline ends. Per germline, CDR1 LNHDA and CDR2 SQIVND (reference sequence). The CDR3 runs to 14 residues.

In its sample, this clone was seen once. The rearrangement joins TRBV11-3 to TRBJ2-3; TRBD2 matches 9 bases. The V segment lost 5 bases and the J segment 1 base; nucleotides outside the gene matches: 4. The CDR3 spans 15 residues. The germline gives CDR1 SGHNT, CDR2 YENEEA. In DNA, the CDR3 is TGTGCCAGCAGCCCGGGACTAGCTGGCACAGATACGCAGTATTTT. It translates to CASSPGLAGTDTQYF.

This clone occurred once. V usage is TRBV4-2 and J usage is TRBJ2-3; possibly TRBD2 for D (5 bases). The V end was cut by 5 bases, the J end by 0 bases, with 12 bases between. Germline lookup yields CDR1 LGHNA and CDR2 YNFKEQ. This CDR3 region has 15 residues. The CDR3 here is CASSYQAASTDTQYF. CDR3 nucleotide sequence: TGTGCCAGCAGCTACCAAGCGGCTAGCACAGATACGCAGTATTTT.

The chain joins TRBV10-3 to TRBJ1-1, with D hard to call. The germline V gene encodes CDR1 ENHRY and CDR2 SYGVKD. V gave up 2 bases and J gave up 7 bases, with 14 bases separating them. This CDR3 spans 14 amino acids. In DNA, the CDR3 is TGTGCCATCAGTGAGGGAGGTGCGCGGAGTGAAGCTTTCTTT. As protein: CAISEGGARSEAFF.

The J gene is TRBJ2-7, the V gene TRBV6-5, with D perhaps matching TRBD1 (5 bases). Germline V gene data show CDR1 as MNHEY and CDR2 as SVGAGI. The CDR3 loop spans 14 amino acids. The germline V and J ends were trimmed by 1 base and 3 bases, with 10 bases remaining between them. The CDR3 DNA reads TGTGCCAGCAGTTACTACCAGGGAAGCTACGAGCAGTACTTC. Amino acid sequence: CASSYYQGSYEQYF.

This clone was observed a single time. The CDR3 DNA follows: TGCAGCGCCGGCAGGGGGGGCGATGGCTACACCTTC. Translation gives CSAGRGGDGYTF. The V gene is TRBV29-1, the J gene TRBJ1-2, with TRBD1 matching over 7 bases. Germline V gene sequence: CDR1 SQVTM, CDR2 ANQGSEA. This CDR3 is built from 12 residues. J gave up 6 bases and V 7 bases, and 8 bases lay outside the gene matches. The full variable domain, rest sourced from reference TRBV29-1 and TRBJ1-2, is SAVISQKPSRDICQRGTSLTIQCQVDSQVTMMFWYRQQPGQSLTLIATANQGSEATYESGFVIDKFPISRPNLTFSTLTVSNMSPEDSSIYLCSAGRGGDGYTFGSGTRLTVV.

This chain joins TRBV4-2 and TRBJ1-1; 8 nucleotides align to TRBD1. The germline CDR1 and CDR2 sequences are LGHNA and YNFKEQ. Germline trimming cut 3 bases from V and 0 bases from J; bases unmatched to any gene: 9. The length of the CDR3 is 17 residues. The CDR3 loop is CASSQADRGWMNTEAFF. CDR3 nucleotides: TGTGCCAGCAGCCAGGCAGACAGGGGTTGGATGAACACTGAAGCTTTCTTT.

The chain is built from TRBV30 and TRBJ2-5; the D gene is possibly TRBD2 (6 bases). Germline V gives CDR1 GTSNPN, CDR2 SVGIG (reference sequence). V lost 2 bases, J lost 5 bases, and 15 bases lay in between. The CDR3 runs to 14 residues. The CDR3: CAWSPTGRGETQYF. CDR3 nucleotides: TGTGCCTGGAGTCCAACGGGTCGGGGGGAGACCCAGTACTTC.